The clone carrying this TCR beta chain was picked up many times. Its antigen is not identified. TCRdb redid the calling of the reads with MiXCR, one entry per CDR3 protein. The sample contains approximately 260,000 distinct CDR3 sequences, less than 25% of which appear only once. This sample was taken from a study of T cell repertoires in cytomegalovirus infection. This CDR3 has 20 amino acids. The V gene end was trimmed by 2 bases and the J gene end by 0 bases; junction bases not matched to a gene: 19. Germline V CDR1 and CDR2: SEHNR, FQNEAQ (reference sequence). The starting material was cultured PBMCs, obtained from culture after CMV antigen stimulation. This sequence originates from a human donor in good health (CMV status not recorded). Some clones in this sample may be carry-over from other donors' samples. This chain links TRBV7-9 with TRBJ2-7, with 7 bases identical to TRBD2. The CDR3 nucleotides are TGTGCCAGCAGCTTACGTAAGGACGACTTTTTTCAGCGGGACTCCTACGAGCAGTACTTC. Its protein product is CASSLRKDDFFQRDSYEQYF.